The rows below give T cell receptor beta chains drawn from one sample of a study of shared clonotypes between healthy human individuals. Profiled with immunoSEQ multiplex PCR; TCRdb holds only in-frame clones, not every one. This repertoire shows roughly 450,000 clones, around 74% found once; its top ten account for 10% to 15%. The material sequenced was PBMCs. The receptors stem from a woman aged 40 to 55 in good health. Some clones in this sample may be carry-over from other donors' samples. Both conserved end residues are part of each CDR3. A D gene is named only where the DNA matches it firmly. Only some rows state a clone size, as once, few, many or a class for expanded clones.

>TRBV18|.|.|TRBJ2-5
CASSPNQETQYF
TGTGCCAGCTCACCAAATCAAGAGACCCAGTACTTC
>TRBV28|.|.|TRBJ1-2
CASRRWDENNYGYTF
TGTGCCAGCAGGCGGTGGGACGAAAATAACTATGGCTACACCTTC
>TRBV19|.|.|TRBJ2-6
CASSTGISGANVLTF
TGTGCCAGTAGTACAGGGATCTCTGGGGCCAACGTCCTGACTTTC
>TRBV10-2|.|.|TRBJ2-2
CASSESVGNPIGGELFF
TGCGCCAGCAGTGAGTCAGTGGGAAACCCAATTGGCGGGGAGCTGTTTTTT
>TRBV30|TRBD2|.|TRBJ2-3
CAWSVERGDTQYF
TGTGCCTGGAGTGTGGAGCGGGGGGATACGCAGTATTTT
>TRBV30|.|.|TRBJ2-1
CAWSLRYEQFF
TGTGCCTGGAGTCTTAGGTATGAGCAGTTCTTC
>TRBV28|.|.|TRBJ1-5
CASSYRLTGNQPQHF
TGTGCCAGCAGTTACAGGTTAACTGGTAATCAGCCCCAGCATTTT
>TRBV28|.|.|TRBJ1-4
CASSLPGAEKLFF
TGTGCCAGCAGTTTACCAGGGGCCGAAAAACTGTTTTTT
>TRBV4-2|TRBD2|.|TRBJ2-7
CASSPDGGGAYEQYF
TGTGCCAGCAGCCCAGACGGCGGGGGGGCCTACGAGCAGTACTTC
>TRBV7-9|.|.|TRBJ2-2
CASSLGRSTGELFF
TGTGCCAGCAGCTTAGGCAGGTCCACCGGGGAGCTGTTTTTT
>TRBV18|.|.|TRBJ2-1
CASFSVPMRYIQFF
TGTGCCAGCTTCTCGGTCCCCATGCGCTATATTCAGTTCTTC
>TRBV21-1|.|.|TRBJ1-1
CASRLNLATQRTEAFF
TGTGCCAGCAGATTGAACTTAGCTACACAACGCACCGAAGCTTTCTTT
>TRBV28|TRBD1|.|TRBJ1-1
CASSWTGGAYDQNTEAFF
TGTGCCAGCAGTTGGACAGGGGGCGCTTACGATCAAAACACTGAAGCTTTCTTT
>TRBV7-2|TRBD1|.|TRBJ2-7
CASSLEGTGTQYF
TGTGCCAGCAGCTTAGAGGGGACAGGGACGCAGTACTTC
>TRBV5-1|TRBD2|.|TRBJ2-5
CASSWAGEWGETQYF
TGCGCCAGCAGTTGGGCGGGAGAGTGGGGAGAGACCCAGTACTTC
>TRBV14|.|.|TRBJ1-1
CASRLTARNTEAFF
TGTGCCAGCAGACTGACAGCCCGAAACACTGAAGCTTTCTTT
>TRBV7-9|.|.|TRBJ1-4
CASSSPLLRLEKLFF
TGTGCCAGCAGCTCGCCCCTCCTAAGGTTGGAAAAACTGTTTTTT
>TRBV2|.|.|TRBJ2-7
CASSDPYEQYF
TGTGCCAGCAGTGACCCCTACGAGCAGTACTTC
>TRBV19|TRBD2|.|TRBJ2-3
CASSIEGGSTDTQYF
TGTGCCAGTAGTATTGAGGGAGGGAGCACAGATACGCAGTATTTT
>TRBV5-1|.|.|TRBJ2-2
CASSLVLLNTGELFF
TGCGCCAGCAGCTTAGTACTACTCAACACCGGGGAGCTGTTTTTT
>TRBV7-9|TRBD1|.|TRBJ2-6
CASSLTGGTGANVLTF
TGTGCCAGCAGCTTAACAGGGGGGACTGGGGCCAACGTCCTGACTTTC
>TRBV18|TRBD1|once|TRBJ2-1
CASSPRTGLGNEQFF
TGTGCCAGCTCACCTCGGACAGGGTTGGGGAATGAGCAGTTCTTC
>TRBV30|.|.|TRBJ1-2
CAWSAGSNYGYTF
TGTGCCTGGAGTGCCGGATCTAACTATGGCTACACCTTC
>TRBV10-3|.|.|TRBJ1-4
CAITVRGGEKLFF
TGTGCCATCACGGTCAGAGGGGGTGAAAAACTGTTTTTT
>TRBV4-1|TRBD1|few|TRBJ2-7
CASSQEGGWTGKNYEQYF
TGCGCCAGCAGCCAAGAGGGCGGTTGGACAGGGAAAAACTACGAGCAGTACTTC
>TRBV6-5|.|few|TRBJ1-3
CASLEGRTGNTIYF
TGTGCCAGCCTCGAGGGACGCACTGGAAACACCATATATTTT
>TRBV19|.|.|TRBJ2-1
CAVRVGGTNEQFF
TGTGCCGTTAGGGTGGGCGGGACCAATGAGCAGTTCTTC
>TRBV28|TRBD2|once|TRBJ2-7
CASSLGLAGGHYEQYF
TGTGCCAGCAGTTTAGGCCTAGCGGGAGGGCACTACGAGCAGTACTTC
>TRBV6-1|.|.|TRBJ1-2
CASSERSTGSGVGGYTF
TGTGCCAGCAGTGAAAGGTCGACAGGTTCTGGAGTGGGGGGCTACACCTTC
>TRBV7-2|.|.|TRBJ2-3
CASSRRDTQYF
TGTGCCAGCAGCCGACGAGATACGCAGTATTTT
>TRBV19|.|once|TRBJ2-1
CASSTQASSYNEQFF
TGTGCCAGTAGTACGCAAGCGAGCTCCTACAATGAGCAGTTCTTC
>TRBV11-2|.|.|TRBJ1-1
CASSLFSHMNTEAFF
TGTGCCAGCAGCTTATTCAGTCACATGAACACTGAAGCTTTCTTT
>TRBV19|TRBD2|.|TRBJ2-5
CASSPLGRLAGVETQYF
TGTGCCAGTAGTCCCCTGGGGCGACTAGCGGGAGTAGAGACCCAGTACTTC
>TRBV7-3|.|once|TRBJ2-7
CASSLYRGYEQYF
TGTGCCAGCAGCTTATATAGAGGGTACGAGCAGTACTTC
>TRBV18|.|.|TRBJ1-1
CASSPRAGMFGTEAFF
TGTGCCAGCTCACCACGGGCAGGGATGTTTGGCACTGAAGCTTTCTTT
>TRBV5-1|.|.|TRBJ1-4
CASSFGGKLFF
TGCGCCAGCAGCTTCGGGGGAAAACTGTTTTTT
>TRBV18|TRBD1|.|TRBJ1-1
CASSLLGQGAEAFF
TGTGCCAGCTCACTCCTCGGGCAGGGGGCTGAAGCTTTCTTT
>TRBV28|TRBD2|.|TRBJ2-7
CASSLGGSRDEQYF
TGTGCCAGCAGTTTGGGCGGGAGTCGGGACGAGCAGTACTTC
>TRBV9|.|.|TRBJ2-5
CASSARTDPKTQYF
TGTGCCAGCAGCGCAAGGACAGACCCCAAGACCCAGTACTTC
>TRBV30|TRBD2|.|TRBJ2-3
CAWSVGLALADTQYF
TGTGCCTGGAGTGTCGGACTAGCGTTGGCAGATACGCAGTATTTT
>TRBV5-1|.|.|TRBJ1-1
CASRFDSMNTEAFF
TGCGCCAGCAGGTTTGACAGCATGAACACTGAAGCTTTCTTT
>TRBV5-1|.|.|TRBJ1-1
CASSLQGYTEAFF
TGCGCCAGCAGCTTACAGGGATACACTGAAGCTTTCTTT
>TRBV19|.|.|TRBJ1-2
CATQGLSGYGYTF
TGTGCCACCCAAGGACTTTCGGGATATGGCTACACCTTC
>TRBV28|TRBD1|.|TRBJ2-7
CASSGPGQGSDEQYF
TGTGCCAGCAGTGGCCCGGGACAGGGAAGCGACGAGCAGTACTTC
>TRBV28|.|.|TRBJ1-4
CASSSRLPRLKKLFF
TGTGCCAGCAGTTCCCGACTTCCCCGACTGAAGAAACTGTTTTTT
>TRBV15|TRBD2|few|TRBJ2-2
CATSRGLAGGPAGELFF
TGTGCCACCAGCAGAGGACTAGCGGGAGGGCCCGCCGGGGAGCTGTTTTTT
>TRBV5-1|TRBD2|.|TRBJ2-5
CASSRRGGVETQYF
TGCGCCAGCAGCCGGCGGGGGGGCGTAGAGACCCAGTACTTC
>TRBV12-2|.|.|TRBJ2-7
CASRFPGAPEIYEQYF
TGTGCAAGTCGCTTTCCGGGGGCTCCCGAAATCTACGAGCAGTACTTC
>TRBV19|TRBD1|.|TRBJ2-5
CASSIAQTGLQETQYF
TGTGCCAGTAGTATAGCCCAGACAGGGCTACAAGAGACCCAGTACTTC
>TRBV28|.|.|TRBJ2-1
CAVGGGYNEQFF
TGTGCCGTGGGGGGAGGTTACAATGAGCAGTTCTTC
>TRBV4-3|.|.|TRBJ1-6
CASSFSTRSSYNSPLHF
TGCGCCAGCAGTTTCTCAACCCGAAGCTCCTATAATTCACCCCTCCACTTT
>TRBV5-1|TRBD2|once|TRBJ2-5
CASTEGSGRAGFETQYF
TGCGCCAGCACCGAAGGGAGCGGGAGGGCAGGCTTCGAGACCCAGTACTTC
>TRBV10-2|.|.|TRBJ1-2
CASSESTLGGYGYTF
TGCGCCAGCAGTGAGTCGACTCTGGGAGGCTATGGCTACACCTTC
>TRBV19|.|.|TRBJ1-1
CASSPGHLNTEAFF
TGTGCCAGTAGTCCGGGACACCTGAACACTGAAGCTTTCTTT
>TRBV10-3|TRBD2|once|TRBJ2-7
CAISEPSGRDEQYF
TGTGCCATCAGTGAGCCCAGCGGGAGGGACGAGCAGTACTTC
>TRBV28|.|few|TRBJ1-1
CASSLTRENTEAFF
TGTGCCAGCAGTTTAACAAGGGAAAACACTGAAGCTTTCTTT
>TRBV28|TRBD1|.|TRBJ1-1
CASGLRGMNTEAFF
TGTGCCAGCGGGCTCAGGGGGATGAACACTGAAGCTTTCTTT
>TRBV15|.|once|TRBJ1-5
CATSRDHVGNQPQHF
TGTGCCACCAGCAGAGATCACGTCGGAAATCAGCCCCAGCATTTT
>TRBV15|.|.|TRBJ1-5
CATSRAKEQPQHF
TGTGCCACCAGCAGAGCTAAGGAACAGCCCCAGCATTTT
>TRBV9|.|.|TRBJ1-3
CASSVSKAGNTIYF
TGTGCCAGCAGCGTATCGAAGGCCGGAAACACCATATATTTT